This entry describes one TCR beta chain. Its antigen is currently unknown. TCRdb ran MiXCR on the 5' RACE reads and lists one entry per CDR3 protein. This table has 300,000 to 400,000 distinct CDR3 sequences, roughly 27% appearing once. This CDR3 is built from 15 residues. With 3 bases clipped from V and 1 base from J, the junction kept 6 bases outside the gene matches. The germline CDR1 and CDR2 sequences are SGHRS and YFSETQ. These data originate in a study of identical twins' blood T cells. At the level of the study: About 50 million reads covered roughly 6 alpha-chain and roughly 6 beta-chain libraries. Study-level results: Environmental influences on twin similarity could not be excluded.

This sequence originates from a woman between 18 and 55 years old in good health. The sample consisted of PBMCs. V usage is TRBV5-1 and J usage is TRBJ1-2, with 7 nucleotides matching TRBD1. This chain's CDR3 is CASSSGQVHNYGYTF. DNA for the CDR3: TGCGCCAGCAGCTCCGGACAGGTCCATAACTATGGCTACACCTTC.